This passage covers 5 T cell receptor beta chains from one sample sequenced in a study of T cell responses to AZD1222 COVID-19 vaccine. Libraries were prepared by immunoSEQ multiplex PCR; TCRdb keeps only in-frame clonotypes and omits some of them. The data show 150,000 to 200,000 clones, 90% to 95% seen once. Sequenced material: peripheral blood, taken on day 0 of AZD1222 vaccination. Every receptor here comes from an adult in good health.

This chain links TRBV5-1 with TRBJ1-3; D is unresolved. This CDR3 region has 16 residues. Trimming shortened V by 0 bases and J by 2 bases, and 12 bases separated the two germline ends. Germline V gene data show CDR1 as SGHRS and CDR2 as YFSETQ. The CDR3 reads CASSLDPGSPGNTIYF. In DNA form, the CDR3 reads TGCGCCAGCAGCTTGGATCCAGGCTCGCCTGGAAACACCATATATTTT.

The CDR3 here is CASSTFEGYSNQPQHF. The CDR3 DNA reads TGTGCCAGTTCTACCTTTGAGGGGTATAGCAATCAGCCCCAGCATTTT. The chain is built from TRBV6-4 and TRBJ1-5; weak D call: TRBD1 (5 bases). The germline V gene encodes CDR1 MRHNA and CDR2 SNTAGT. CDR3 length: 16 residues. Trimming shortened V by 9 bases and J by 0 bases, and 18 bases separated the two germline ends.

The chain is built from TRBV19 and TRBJ1-5, with unresolved D. Germline V gives CDR1 LNHDA, CDR2 SQIVND (reference sequence). V lost 3 bases and J lost 5, with 11 bases in between. The CDR3 is 14 amino acids. The CDR3: CASSMEGWDQPQHF. DNA for the CDR3: TGTGCCAGTAGTATGGAGGGTTGGGATCAGCCCCAGCATTTT.

The rearrangement uses TRBV11-2 and TRBJ1-1; TRBD1 is a possible D gene (5 bases). Germline CDR1 SGHAT, CDR2 FQNNGV. The CDR3 sequence is 13 residues long. V lost 5 bases, J lost 4 bases, and 11 bases lay in between. CDR3 region: CASSHRGGTEAFF. Here the CDR3 DNA reads TGTGCCAGCAGCCACCGGGGGGGCACTGAAGCTTTCTTT.

This clone has a single count. This rearrangement joins TRBV5-6 to TRBJ1-5; no firm D call. V shed 2 bases and J shed 3 bases, with 9 bases lying between them. The CDR3 runs to 14 residues. Germline CDR1 SGHDT, CDR2 YYEEEE. The CDR3 coding sequence is TGTGCCAGCAGCTTAATGAGGAACAATCAGCCCCAGCATTTT. Translated, it gives CASSLMRNNQPQHF.